This TCR beta chain was recorded in a study of blood T cell repertoires in COVID-19. Turning to the study itself: Sites across the United States, Italy and Spain contributed samples from acute and convalescent COVID-19. PBMCs, B-cell-depleted T cells, or T cells provided the cDNA or gDNA that made up the material.

Produced via immunoSEQ multiplex PCR; TCRdb's table is partial and in-frame only. The table includes about 190,000 clones, just under 80% detected once. V lost 3 bases to trimming and J lost 2 bases, with 14 bases between them. CDR3 size: 15 residues. From germline, CDR1 is SGHNT and CDR2 YYREEE (reference sequence). This TCR derives from a woman of 80 years or more with active or convalescent COVID-19. Sequenced input: peripheral blood. J is TRBJ1-2 and V is TRBV5-4, with a possible D match to TRBD1 (6 bases). The CDR3 nucleotides read TGTGCCAGCAGCTCCGGGGGGGCCCTAAACTATGGCTACACCTTC. Its translation: CASSSGGALNYGYTF. The full variable domain, in which reference TRBV5-4 and TRBJ1-2 provide the parts outside the CDR3, is ETGVTQSPTHLIKTRGQQVTLRCSSQSGHNTVSWYQQALGQGPQFIFQYYREEENGRGNFPPRFSGLQFPNYSSELNVNALELDDSALYLCASSSGGALNYGYTFGSGTRLTVV.